This T cell receptor (beta chain) came from a study of CD8 T cells in Susac syndrome. Random hexamers were used to reverse transcribe roughly 0.45 to 1 ug of RNA. By means of immunoSEQ multiplex PCR, TCR beta CDR3 spanning 54 Vbeta and 13 Jbeta underwent amplification. TCRdb reanalysed the immunoSEQ multiplex PCR reads using MiXCR and keeps one entry per CDR3 protein. The sample records about 200,000 distinct CDR3 sequences, about 95% being singletons. CD8+ and CD4+ T cells from blood underwent TCR beta sequencing, which was carried out in a high-throughput format. Treatment-naive patients with stable or active relapsing-remitting disease were the multiple sclerosis controls. While CD8+ and CD4+ T cells were isolated negatively, TEMRA cells were enriched by FACS. Germline-derived CDR1 and CDR2 are SNHLY and FYNNEI. The V gene lost 4 bases and the J gene lost 3 bases, with 11 bases spanning the gap. The CDR3 runs 14 residues.

The receptor's source is a human donor with multiple sclerosis. The rearrangement joins TRBV2 to TRBJ2-3; D assignment may be TRBD1 or TRBD2 (5 bases each). Specimen: CD4+ T cells from PBMCs. The CDR3 DNA follows: TGTGCCAGCAGTGGTGGGACGGGAACAGATACGCAGTATTTT. Translated, it gives CASSGGTGTDTQYF.